This TCR beta chain was retrieved from a study of blood T cell repertoires in COVID-19 (TCRdb year 2020). With regard to the full study: Collaborator samples came from the United States, Italy and Spain and covered acute and convalescent phases of COVID-19. The prospective study material was composed of cDNA or gDNA derived from T cells, B-cell-depleted T cells, or PBMCs. Deeply sampled blood TCRbeta repertoires from subjects exposed to, actively infected with, or recovered from COVID-19 were included in the dataset. The repertoires were made available in a free public database intended to serve as a resource for research on the immune response to SARS-CoV-2. The samples were drawn from two sources: the first 160 participants of the ongoing ImmuneRACE study, and approximately 1,300 subjects contributed by 6 global collaborators. The sample metadata nearly always contained a de-identified subject ID, COVID-19 status, age in years and sex. Where available, HLA class I and class II types were obtained from metadata supplied by the sample provider rather than from assay-based typing.

The immunoSEQ Assay, a bias-controlled multiplex PCR, was used to amplify TCRbeta CDR3 regions from genomic DNA. The authors' pipeline ran thus. The number of nucleated cells in each sample was estimated by amplification of reference gene primers within the assay. To quantify the absolute abundance of each unique TCRbeta CDR3 rearrangement, sequence reads were collapsed and filtered. For each sample, productive Simpson clonality was calculated by taking the square root of Simpson's diversity index across productive rearrangements. TCRdb took over this immuneACCESS table, retaining in-frame rearrangements with V and J assigned. Such tables are incomplete; in checked studies, under half of the missing clones stem from an unresolved V gene, and the remainder is unexplained. V and J calls and clone size are those listed in that table; D and trimming were worked out from the DNA. The sample yields about 260,000 clones; more than 70% were counted once. Of the sample, around 11% falls within the top ten clones.

Including the terminal cysteine and phenylalanine, the CDR3 comprises 15 residues. Of the read, only the CDR3 DNA is kept; its 45 bases are in frame from base 1. Ends trimmed: V by 6 bases, J by 1 base; bases unmatched to a gene: 5. From a lookup of the germline V gene, CDR1 and CDR2 are SNHLY and FYNNEI. Points on this clone: This receptor's antigen is unknown. There are no base qualities to consult, and no much larger clone falls within one base.

Results and caveats for the whole study, not just this receptor: The amount of clinical and demographic metadata varied by source and participant and was provided uncurated.

One collaborating source in Seattle enrolled patients during active infection and followed them longitudinally through the course of disease. Each collaborating institution followed its own protocols to collect whole blood in K2EDTA tubes. For TCRbeta analysis, collaborator samples were shipped as frozen whole blood, as isolated PBMCs, or as DNA extracted from either sample type. The TCR sequence derives from a woman between 25 and 40 years old with COVID-19, enrolled during active disease. The sequencing input was peripheral blood. The chain is encoded by TRBV2 joined to TRBJ2-1, with 8 bases in between that match TRBD2. The DNA sequence is TGTGCCAGCAGGGTTACTAGCGGTTCCTACAATGAGCAGTTCTTC. The resulting protein is CASRVTSGSYNEQFF.